This entry concerns a single T cell receptor (beta chain). The assay was immunoSEQ multiplex PCR, and TCRdb's table has in-frame clones only and misses some. The sample records roughly 420,000 clones, approximately 87% being singletons. V shed 5 bases and J 6 bases; nucleotides not matched to a gene: 7. Looked up from germline, CDR1 is MNHNY and CDR2 is SVGAGI (reference sequence). The CDR3 spans 15 residues. The entry originates in a study of Ad26.COV2.S vaccination and SARS-CoV-2 variants. Study-wide context: Donor participated within the Ad26.COV2.S arm of the COV1001 trial.

Treatment specified: roughly 19 received Ad26.COV2.S at low or high dose, single or two shots; several received placebo; per-sample allocation not given. On day 63 after the first injection, vaccine and placebo recipients gave samples. An adult donor aged 18-55 years was enrolled in Boston. Ad26.COV2.S expressed prefusion-stabilized spike from the original Wuhan strain. The TCR comes from a person aged 18-60 years who received the Ad26.COV2.S COVID-19 vaccine or a placebo. Sequencing was performed on peripheral blood, taken in a trial of Ad26.COV2.S vaccine versus placebo. The chain couples TRBV6-6 to TRBJ1-5, with 10 bases fitting TRBD1. CDR3 bases: TGTGCCAGCAGTCAGGGGGACAGGGGCGTTCAGCCCCAGCATTTT. Residues: CASSQGDRGVQPQHF.